The next 13 T cell receptor beta chains were all read from a single sample in a study of cytomegalovirus exposure and HLA in healthy donors (TCRdb year 2017). Receptor libraries were prepared by the immunoSEQ multiplex PCR assay. The multiplex PCR relied on a mix of 60 forward primers for TCR Vbeta segments and 13 reverse primers for TCR Jbeta segments. Sourced from immuneACCESS, this table was stored by TCRdb with only in-frame sequences that have V and J called. A share of the clones is absent; for the studies checked, an unresolved V gene accounts for under half, and the remainder has no known explanation. The sample table records about 150,000 clones; 76% of these occur just once. The ten largest clonotypes hold around 3.1% of the sample. Sequencing used PBMCs. Source of these receptors: a man aged 35-49 years in good health and CMV-seronegative.

The chain couples TRBV27 to TRBJ2-5, with D tentatively TRBD1 (6 bases). Trimming stripped 3 bases from V and 5 bases from J, with 10 bases between. The V gene's germline CDR1 is MNHEY and CDR2 SMNVEV (reference sequence). The CDR3 totals 13 residues. The CDR3 coding sequence is TGTGCCAGCAGTTTTGCCAGGGGTGAGACCCAGTACTTC. Protein: CASSFARGETQYF.

The rearrangement links TRBV10-3 to TRBJ2-3; 8 positions agree with TRBD1. Trimming at V came to 7 bases and at J to 3 bases, leaving 18 bases not matched to a gene. Germline V gene sequence: CDR1 ENHRY, CDR2 SYGVKD. This CDR3 spans 18 amino acids. The CDR3 DNA is TGTGCCATCACCTTGCCCCGGGCGGCAGGGGGCAGGACAGATACGCAGTATTTT. This gives the protein CAITLPRAAGGRTDTQYF.

This clone was recorded only once. The chain recombines TRBV6-5 with TRBJ1-5; maybe TRBD1 (5 bases). Germline V gives CDR1 MNHEY, CDR2 SVGAGI. This CDR3 has 14 amino acids. V was shortened by 5 bases and J by 5 bases, with 13 bases between the two germline ends. In nucleotides, the CDR3 is TGTGCCAGCAGTCCCGACAGACTTTATCAGCCCCAGCATTTT. Translation: CASSPDRLYQPQHF.

The chain combines TRBV5-1 with TRBJ2-3; 9 bases agree with TRBD2. CDR1 and CDR2 from the germline V gene are SGHRS and YFSETQ. The length of the CDR3 is 15 residues. J was trimmed by 4 bases and V by 4 bases; bases with no gene match: 7. In DNA, the CDR3 is TGCGCCAGCAGCAGGTCTGCGGGAGGGGCAGATACGCAGTATTTT. This encodes CASSRSAGGADTQYF. Looking up the rest from reference TRBV5-1 and TRBJ2-3 gives the full variable domain: KAGVTQTPRYLIKTRGQQVTLSCSPISGHRSVSWYQQTPGQGLQFLFEYFSETQRNKGNFPGRFSGRQFSNSRSEMNVSTLELGDSALYLCASSRSAGGADTQYFGPGTRLTVL.

The chain employs TRBV18 and TRBJ1-4; TRBD1 matches at 9 bases. CDR3 length: 15 residues. Germline CDR1 is KGHSH and CDR2 is LQKENI. V shed 6 bases and J 8 bases; nucleotides not matched to a gene: 10. The CDR3 sequence: CASSQVTGGGEKLFF. The CDR3 DNA reads as TGTGCCAGCTCCCAAGTGACAGGGGGAGGAGAAAAACTGTTTTTT. The full variable domain, its missing parts supplied by reference TRBV18 and TRBJ1-4, is NAGVMQNPRHLVRRRGQEARLRCSPMKGHSHVYWYRQLPEEGLKFMVYLQKENIIDESGMPKERFSAEFPKEGPSILRIQQVVRGDSAAYFCASSQVTGGGEKLFFGSGTQLSVL.

This clone was observed a few times. J is TRBJ1-2 and V is TRBV27; the D gene is possibly TRBD1 (5 bases). This CDR3 has 15 residues. Germline V CDR1 and CDR2: MNHEY, SMNVEV (reference sequence). The V end was cut by 6 bases, the J end by 0 bases, with 14 bases between. CDR3 nucleotide sequence: TGTGCCAGCAGCCCGAGGACAAACTCTAACTATGGCTACACCTTC. Amino acid sequence: CASSPRTNSNYGYTF.

The chain carries TRBV10-3 and TRBJ2-7, with TRBD2 matching 7 bases. The trim removed 5 bases at V and 3 bases at J, leaving 4 bases unmatched. CDR1 and CDR2 (germline): ENHRY, SYGVKD. There are 13 residues in the CDR3. The CDR3 nucleotides are TGTGCCATCAGTAGCCGGGAGGACTACGAGCAGTACTTC. Translated, it gives CAISSREDYEQYF.

Only a few counts were recorded for this clone. The chain has TRBV4-2 and TRBJ1-4; TRBD1 might be the D (5 bases). V was pared by 4 bases and J by 8 bases, with 23 bases between. This CDR3 is 17 amino acids long. Germline assignment: CDR1 LGHNA and CDR2 YNFKEQ. CDR3 DNA sequence: TGTGCCAGCAGCCCCGAGGGTGGGACTGAGATGAGAGAAAAACTGTTTTTT. It translates to CASSPEGGTEMREKLFF.

V and J are TRBV2 and TRBJ2-3; 14 bases are shared with TRBD2. Per the germline V gene, CDR1 is SNHLY and CDR2 is FYNNEI. With 1 base clipped from V and 4 bases from J, the junction kept 4 bases outside the gene matches. The CDR3 is 17 residues long. DNA for the CDR3: TGTGCCAGCAGTGAAGGAGGGACTAGCGGGGGTTCAGATACGCAGTATTTT. Protein: CASSEGGTSGGSDTQYF.

This chain uses TRBV7-2 with TRBJ1-1, with 7 bases fitting TRBD1. The J segment lost 1 base and the V segment lost 3 bases, leaving 2 bases of the junction unmatched. Germline V gives CDR1 SGHTA, CDR2 FQGNSA. The CDR3 totals 14 residues. This CDR3 is CASSFRDRNTEAFF. The CDR3 nucleotides read TGTGCCAGCAGCTTTAGGGACAGGAACACTGAAGCTTTCTTT.

This chain connects TRBV7-3 to TRBJ1-2; TRBD1 might be the D (5 bases). Between the trimmed V and J ends, which lost 2 bases and 5 bases, there was a span of 15 bases. Germline V CDR1 and CDR2: SGHTA, FQGTGA. The CDR3 has 15 residues. CDR3 amino acids: CASSLPPPGLYGYTF. CDR3 nucleotides: TGTGCCAGCAGCTTACCCCCCCCAGGGCTATATGGCTACACCTTC.

This rearrangement joins TRBV5-1 to TRBJ1-2; 7 nucleotides align to TRBD1. Germline loops: CDR1 SGHRS, CDR2 YFSETQ. Trimming removed 5 bases from V and 8 bases from J; junction bases left unmatched: 9. There are 13 residues in the CDR3. CDR3 coding DNA: TGCGCCAGCAGTGTCGACAGGGTCGGCGGCTACACCTTC. Its translation is CASSVDRVGGYTF.

The chain has TRBV29-1 and TRBJ1-3; D is uncertain. This CDR3 has 15 residues. Germline-derived CDR1 and CDR2 are SQVTM and ANQGSEA. Trimming removed 2 bases from V and 0 bases from J, with 11 bases in between. Here the CDR3 DNA reads TGCAGCGTTGAACCGCCGAGCTACTCTGGAAACACCATATATTTT. The encoded protein is CSVEPPSYSGNTIYF.